The 10 T cell receptor beta chains listed next were all sequenced from one sample in a study of response to subunit inactivated influenza vaccine. TCRdb processed the RT-PCR reads anew with MiXCR; each CDR3 protein has one entry. The sample contains about 570,000 distinct CDR3 sequences, about 10% of which appear only once. The same data also contributed to another study, on T cells expressing NK-cell markers. That investigation notes: Synthesis of TCR beta cDNA relied on 5'RACE template switching carrying UMIs.

Sample: PBMCs from blood, taken on the day of vaccination. The receptors stem from a man aged 45-65 years who received an inactivated influenza vaccine.

The CDR3 DNA is TGTGCCAGCAGTTCCACGGGCTGGGGGCAGCCCCAGCATTTT. It encodes CASSSTGWGQPQHF. The V gene is TRBV6-2 or TRBV6-3, the J gene TRBJ1-5; maybe TRBD1 (5 bases). The CDR3 covers 14 residues. The germline V and J ends were trimmed by 4 bases and 7 bases, with 14 bases remaining between them. CDR1 is MNHEY, CDR2 SVGEGT, per germline.

This clonotype was detected only a few times. The chain has TRBV7-2 and TRBJ2-3, with 9 positions matching TRBD2. This CDR3 is built from 15 residues. Per germline, CDR1 SGHTA and CDR2 FQGNSA. J gave up 3 bases and V 0 bases, and 1 base lay outside the gene matches. The CDR3 coding sequence is TGTGCCAGCAGCTTAGCAAGCGGGAGGACAGATACGCAGTATTTT. It specifies CASSLASGRTDTQYF.

This clonotype was picked up a small number of times. The chain uses TRBV20-1 and TRBJ2-3, with a possible D match to TRBD2 (5 bases). V lost 0 bases and J lost 3, with 19 bases in between. Germline V gives CDR1 DFQATT, CDR2 SNEGSKA (reference sequence). The CDR3 sequence is 17 residues long. Written as DNA, the CDR3 is TGCAGTGCTAGAGATAGTAGGCGGTCCCCGGGGACAGATACGCAGTATTTT. Protein sequence: CSARDSRRSPGTDTQYF.

This clonotype occurred a few times. The chain joins TRBV12-3 or TRBV12-4 to TRBJ1-4, with D possibly matching TRBD1 (5 bases). V was clipped by 4 bases and J by 6 bases, with 27 bases between them. CDR3 length: 19 residues. CDR3 protein: CASSSLFGGRLPSDEKLFF. In DNA form, the CDR3 reads TGTGCCAGCAGTTCCCTATTTGGGGGTCGGCTCCCCTCGGATGAAAAACTGTTTTTT.

The table lists this clonotype with many counts. The V and J genes are TRBV5-1 and TRBJ2-2, with a weak D call TRBD1 (6 bases). The CDR3 is made up of 12 amino acids. Trimming took 7 bases from V and 5 from J, leaving 9 bases between them. Germline V CDR1 and CDR2: SGHRS, YFSETQ. CDR3 sequence (DNA): TGCGCCAGCGGCGACAGGACCGGGGAGCTGTTTTTT. Its protein is CASGDRTGELFF.

This chain joins TRBV7-8 and TRBJ2-3, with 10 bases lining up with TRBD2. J lost 5 bases, V lost 5 bases, and 7 bases had no gene match. Germline loops: CDR1 SGHVS, CDR2 FQNEAQ. The CDR3 has 15 amino acids. The chain's CDR3 is CASSVRAGGLDTQYF. CDR3 bases: TGTGCCAGCAGCGTGAGAGCGGGGGGGCTAGATACGCAGTATTTT.

This clonotype was found a few times. The chain joins TRBV20-1 to TRBJ2-7, with D tentatively TRBD2 (7 bases). V lost 3 bases to trimming and J lost 4 bases, with 16 bases between them. The V gene's germline CDR1 is DFQATT and CDR2 SNEGSKA (reference sequence). The CDR3 contains 14 residues. CDR3 residues: CSASLGGASYEQYF. CDR3 DNA: TGCAGTGCTAGCTTGGGGGGGGCGTCTTACGAGCAGTACTTC.

This clonotype has ten or more counts. V and J are TRBV10-3 and TRBJ2-2; TRBD1 might be the D (6 bases). V gave up 7 bases and J gave up 0 bases, with 15 bases separating them. Germline CDR1 reads ENHRY; CDR2 reads SYGVKD. CDR3 size: 16 residues. In nucleotides, the CDR3 is TGTGCCATCACAAGTCGGGACAAGACGAACACCGGGGAGCTGTTTTTT. The encoded protein is CAITSRDKTNTGELFF.

This clonotype was seen only a few times. The genes are TRBV20-1 and TRBJ2-2; 8 bases align to TRBD1. Per germline, CDR1 DFQATT and CDR2 SNEGSKA (reference sequence). The CDR3 sequence is 15 residues long. The J segment lost 5 bases and the V segment lost 2 bases, leaving 7 bases of the junction unmatched. This CDR3 reads CSARRQGARTGELFF. The DNA of the CDR3 is TGCAGTGCTAGAAGGCAGGGGGCCCGGACCGGGGAGCTGTTTTTT.

This clonotype was seen a few times. This rearrangement joins TRBV27 to TRBJ1-2; 9 positions match TRBD1. The CDR3 sequence is 15 residues long. Germline-derived CDR1 and CDR2 are MNHEY and SMNVEV (reference sequence). V lost 3 bases and J lost 7; bases outside the gene matches: 9. CDR3 sequence: CASSFSGQGFGGYTF. For the CDR3, the DNA is TGTGCCAGCAGTTTCAGCGGACAGGGGTTTGGTGGCTACACCTTC.